The 8 T cell receptor beta chains below come from one sample, sequenced in a study of beta chain features in type 1 diabetes. General observations from the study: The study found moderately but significantly shorter TCRB CDR3s in all four CD4+ subsets of Type 1 diabetes patients.

The study reverse transcribed the entire isolated RNA, so it sequenced expressed TCRB transcripts. Sequencing was performed with immunoSEQ multiplex PCR; in TCRdb, only in-frame clones are kept and a portion is missing. The sample holds more than 250,000 clones; roughly an eighth are singletons and the top ten take approximately 0.015%. No cognate antigen is known for these TCRs. Sequenced material: naive CD4+ T cells from blood. Every receptor here comes from a man under 40 with type 1 diabetes.

The CDR3 region is CASSERQTGTGTEQYF. The CDR3 coding sequence is TGTGCCAGCAGCGAAAGGCAGACCGGGACAGGGACGGAGCAGTACTTC. The chain employs TRBV9 and TRBJ2-7; 9 nucleotides align to TRBD1. Trimming removed 3 bases from V and 7 bases from J; junction bases left unmatched: 14. The CDR3 sequence is 16 residues long. The germline V gene encodes CDR1 SGDLS and CDR2 YYNGEE.

The chain uses TRBV13 and TRBJ2-3; D is undetermined. This CDR3 has 16 amino acids. V lost 4 bases and J 2 bases, leaving 16 bases between the germline ends. CDR1 PRHDT and CDR2 FYEKMQ come from the germline V gene (reference sequence). The CDR3 spells CASSSRVGRLTDTQYF. CDR3 coding DNA: TGTGCCAGCAGCTCCCGCGTCGGCAGACTCACAGATACGCAGTATTTT.

This clone was counted between two and nine times. The rearrangement links TRBV10-2 to TRBJ1-1, with D unclear. Germline V gene lookup returns CDR1 WSHSY and CDR2 SAAADI. Trimming took 1 base from V and 8 from J, leaving 11 bases between them. The CDR3 length is 13 residues. Here the CDR3 reads CASSEFMATEAFF. CDR3 in DNA: TGCGCCAGCAGTGAGTTTATGGCCACCGAAGCTTTCTTT.

This chain connects TRBV5-4 to TRBJ2-1; 13 nucleotides line up with TRBD2. J was trimmed by 5 bases and V by 4 bases; bases with no gene match: 3. The CDR3 is 15 amino acids. Germline CDR1 is SGHNT and CDR2 is YYREEE (reference sequence). The CDR3 coding sequence is TGTGCCAGCAGCATGACTAGCGGGAGGAACAATGAGCAGTTCTTC. It translates to CASSMTSGRNNEQFF.

This clone was seen a few times. The rearrangement uses TRBV30 and TRBJ2-7; D gene uncertain. CDR1 is GTSNPN, CDR2 SVGIG, per germline (reference sequence). Trimming stripped 8 bases from V and 4 bases from J, with 12 bases between. The CDR3 is 11 amino acids. CDR3 nucleotide sequence: TGTGCCCACTCAAATGAATACGAGCAGTACTTC. Translated: CAHSNEYEQYF.

This clone was picked up a small number of times. The chain employs TRBV7-3 and TRBJ2-3; possibly TRBD2 for D (7 bases). V shed 6 bases and J shed 2 bases, with 15 bases lying between them. The CDR3 spans 15 residues. The V gene's germline CDR1 is SGHTA and CDR2 FQGTGA. The CDR3 protein is CASRKTGGPTDTQYF. CDR3 bases: TGTGCCAGCAGAAAAACCGGGGGGCCCACAGATACGCAGTATTTT.

This clone has a handful of counts. Germline and junction disagree at one end, which may indicate a read error. The V and J genes are TRBV7-9 and TRBJ2-7; 8 nucleotides agree with TRBD1. Germline lookup yields CDR1 SEHNR and CDR2 FQNEAQ (reference sequence). CDR3 length equals 12 residues. This CDR3 is CASSLGQGRGLF. For the CDR3, the DNA is TGTGCCAGCAGCCTTGGACAGGGCCGAGGTCTCTTC.

The chain carries TRBV5-6 and TRBJ1-1; 8 nucleotides align to TRBD1. The CDR3 sequence is 17 residues long. The J segment lost 0 bases and the V segment lost 2 bases, leaving 9 bases of the junction unmatched. Per the germline V gene, CDR1 is SGHDT and CDR2 is YYEEEE. CDR3 bases: TGTGCCAGCAGCTTCGGACAGGGCTTACCCTTGAACACTGAAGCTTTCTTT. This encodes CASSFGQGLPLNTEAFF. The full variable domain, completed using reference TRBV5-6 and TRBJ1-1, is DAGVTQSPTHLIKTRGQQVTLRCSPKSGHDTVSWYQQALGQGPQFIFQYYEEEERQRGNFPDRFSGHQFPNYSSELNVNALLLGDSALYLCASSFGQGLPLNTEAFFGQGTRLTVV.